This T cell receptor beta chain was identified in a study of vaccination effects on CD4 cells after COVID-19. Across the study: Post-vaccine sampling occurred a median 72 days after the second dose.

The authors isolated CD4+ T cells after around 10 days of culture. Participants completed two doses of the BNT162b2 or mRNA-1273 vaccine. Among the vaccine recipients, none had a prior SARS-CoV-2 infection, and nucleocapsid antibodies were negative. In the cultures, half the medium was exchanged for IL-2 medium on days 3 and 7. Using immunoSEQ multiplex PCR, the repertoire was profiled, and TCRdb retains in-frame clones only, with some absent. In the table there are 72,000 or so clones, around 70% of which are singletons. Note on this clone: The antigen remains undetermined.

CDR1 is SGHRS, CDR2 YFSETQ, per germline. The V end was cut by 4 bases, the J end by 5 bases, with 15 bases between. There are 14 residues in the CDR3. This sequence was found in a human donor who received a COVID-19 vaccine. V gene TRBV5-1 combines with J gene TRBJ1-2; TRBD1 might be the D (6 bases). The material was CD4+ T cells from PBMCs cultured without peptide, obtained after COVID-19 vaccination. The CDR3 coding sequence is TGCGCCAGCAGCGTCGAACAGGGAAGGTATGGCTACACCTTC. It is translated as CASSVEQGRYGYTF.